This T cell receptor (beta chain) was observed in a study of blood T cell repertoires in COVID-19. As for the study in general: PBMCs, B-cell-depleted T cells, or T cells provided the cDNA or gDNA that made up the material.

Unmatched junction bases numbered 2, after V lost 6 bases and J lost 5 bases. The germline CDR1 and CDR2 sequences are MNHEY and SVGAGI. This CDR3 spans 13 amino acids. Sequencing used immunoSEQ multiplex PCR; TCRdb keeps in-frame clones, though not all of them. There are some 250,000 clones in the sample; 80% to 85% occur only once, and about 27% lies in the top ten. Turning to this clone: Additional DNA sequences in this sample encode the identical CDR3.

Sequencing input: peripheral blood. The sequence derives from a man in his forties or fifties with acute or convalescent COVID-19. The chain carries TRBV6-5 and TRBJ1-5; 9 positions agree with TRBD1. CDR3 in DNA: TGTGCCAGCAGCCGGGACAGGGATCAGCCCCAGCATTTT. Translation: CASSRDRDQPQHF.